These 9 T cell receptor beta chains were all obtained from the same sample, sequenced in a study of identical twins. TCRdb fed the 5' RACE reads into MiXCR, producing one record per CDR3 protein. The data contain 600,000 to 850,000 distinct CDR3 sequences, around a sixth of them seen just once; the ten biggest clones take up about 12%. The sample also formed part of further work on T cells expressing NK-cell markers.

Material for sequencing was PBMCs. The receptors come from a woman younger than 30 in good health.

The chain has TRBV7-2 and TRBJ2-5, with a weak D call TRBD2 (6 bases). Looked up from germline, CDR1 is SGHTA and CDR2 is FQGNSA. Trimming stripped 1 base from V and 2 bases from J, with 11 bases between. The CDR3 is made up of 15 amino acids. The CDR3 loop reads CASSLGGGAQETQYF. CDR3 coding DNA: TGTGCCAGCAGCTTAGGCGGCGGGGCTCAAGAGACCCAGTACTTC.

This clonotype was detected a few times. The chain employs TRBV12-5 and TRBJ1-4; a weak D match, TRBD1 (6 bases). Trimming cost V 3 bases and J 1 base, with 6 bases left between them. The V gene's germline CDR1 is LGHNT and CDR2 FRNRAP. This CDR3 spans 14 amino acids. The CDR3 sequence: CASGLGGTNEKLFF. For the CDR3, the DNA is TGTGCTAGTGGTTTAGGGGGAACTAATGAAAAACTGTTTTTT.

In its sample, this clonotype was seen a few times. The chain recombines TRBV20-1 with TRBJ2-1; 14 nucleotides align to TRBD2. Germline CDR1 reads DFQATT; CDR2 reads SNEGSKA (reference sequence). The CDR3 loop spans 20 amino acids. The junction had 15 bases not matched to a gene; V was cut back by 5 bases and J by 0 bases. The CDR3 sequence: CSAERVPGTSGSDSYNEQFF. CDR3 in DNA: TGCAGTGCTGAACGAGTGCCCGGGACTAGCGGGAGTGACTCCTACAATGAGCAGTTCTTC.

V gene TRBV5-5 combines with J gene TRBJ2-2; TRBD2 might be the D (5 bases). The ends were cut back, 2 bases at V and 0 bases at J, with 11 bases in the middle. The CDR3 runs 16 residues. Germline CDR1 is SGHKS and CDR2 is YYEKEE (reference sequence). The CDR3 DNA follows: TGTGCCAGCAGCTTTTTCTGGGGAGCGAACACCGGGGAGCTGTTTTTT. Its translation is CASSFFWGANTGELFF. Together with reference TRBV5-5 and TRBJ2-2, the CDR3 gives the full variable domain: DAGVTQSPTHLIKTRGQQVTLRCSPISGHKSVSWYQQVLGQGPQFIFQYYEKEERGRGNFPDRFSARQFPNYSSELNVNALLLGDSALYLCASSFFWGANTGELFFGEGSRLTVL.

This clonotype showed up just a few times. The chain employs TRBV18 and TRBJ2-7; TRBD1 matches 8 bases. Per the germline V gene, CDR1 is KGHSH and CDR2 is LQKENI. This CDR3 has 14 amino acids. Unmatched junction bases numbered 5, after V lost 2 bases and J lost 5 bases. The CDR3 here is CASSPSTGDNEQYF. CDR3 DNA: TGTGCCAGCTCACCATCGACAGGGGACAACGAGCAGTACTTC.

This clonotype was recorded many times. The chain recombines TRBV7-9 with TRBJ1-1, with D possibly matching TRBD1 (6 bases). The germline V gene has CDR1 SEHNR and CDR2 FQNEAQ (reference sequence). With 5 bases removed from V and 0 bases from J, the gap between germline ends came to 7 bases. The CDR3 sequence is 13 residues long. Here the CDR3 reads CASSRDMNTEAFF. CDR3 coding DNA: TGTGCCAGCAGCCGGGACATGAACACTGAAGCTTTCTTT.

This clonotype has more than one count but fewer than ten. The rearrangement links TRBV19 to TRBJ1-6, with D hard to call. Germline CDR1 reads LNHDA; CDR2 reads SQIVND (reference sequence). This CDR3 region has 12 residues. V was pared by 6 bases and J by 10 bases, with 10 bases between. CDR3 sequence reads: CASRGLESPLHF. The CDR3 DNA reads TGTGCCAGTAGAGGGTTGGAATCACCCCTCCACTTT. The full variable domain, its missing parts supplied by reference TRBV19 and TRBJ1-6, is DGGITQSPKYLFRKEGQNVTLSCEQNLNHDAMYWYRQDPGQGLRLIYYSQIVNDFQKGDIAEGYSVSREKKESFPLTVTSAQKNPTAFYLCASRGLESPLHFGNGTRLTVT.

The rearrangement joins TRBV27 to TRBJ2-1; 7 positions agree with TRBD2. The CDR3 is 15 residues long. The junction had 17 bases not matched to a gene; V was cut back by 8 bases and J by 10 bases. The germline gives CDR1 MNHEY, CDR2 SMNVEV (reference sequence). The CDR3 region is CASARSRQRGEEQFF. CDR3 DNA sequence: TGTGCCAGCGCACGAAGCCGCCAGCGGGGCGAGGAGCAGTTCTTC.

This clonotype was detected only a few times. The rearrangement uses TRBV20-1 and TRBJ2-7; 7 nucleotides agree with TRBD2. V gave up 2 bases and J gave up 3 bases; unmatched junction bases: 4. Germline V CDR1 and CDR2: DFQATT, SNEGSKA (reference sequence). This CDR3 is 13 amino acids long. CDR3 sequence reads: CSARPAGLYEQYF. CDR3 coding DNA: TGCAGTGCTAGACCAGCGGGACTCTACGAGCAGTACTTC.